This TCR beta chain originates from a study of a mutant IDH1 vaccine in newly diagnosed glioma. Looking at the study overall: Before enrollment, the patients had been treated with radiotherapy alone, temozolomide alone, or both together. Most of them had received both.

Concerning this clone itself: The target antigen is unknown.

The CDR3 consists of 16 residues. V was pared by 5 bases and J by 5 bases, with 22 bases between. Germline V gene sequence: CDR1 MNHEY, CDR2 SMNVEV (reference sequence). Described time point: baseline, week 1 (first vaccination visit). As to treatment: pre-vaccination baseline after standard-of-care therapy. Each astrocytoma in the donors was new, WHO grade 3 or 4, IDH1-mutant and ATRX-lost. Study-level results: Apparently, pseudoprogression bore no relation to changes among the top peripheral T cell clonotypes.

Sequencing was performed with immunoSEQ multiplex PCR; in TCRdb, only in-frame clones are kept and a portion is missing. The table lists over 75,000 clones, approximately 90% of them singletons. Sample: PBMCs, taken from a glioma patient treated with radiotherapy, temozolomide or both. This receptor was obtained from a woman aged 45-65 years with glioma. This chain uses TRBV27 with TRBJ2-7; D may correspond to TRBD1 or TRBD2 (7 bases each). CDR3 residues: CASSPSGGRAGNEQYF. DNA for the CDR3: TGTGCCAGCAGTCCCTCAGGGGGGAGGGCCGGGAACGAGCAGTACTTC.